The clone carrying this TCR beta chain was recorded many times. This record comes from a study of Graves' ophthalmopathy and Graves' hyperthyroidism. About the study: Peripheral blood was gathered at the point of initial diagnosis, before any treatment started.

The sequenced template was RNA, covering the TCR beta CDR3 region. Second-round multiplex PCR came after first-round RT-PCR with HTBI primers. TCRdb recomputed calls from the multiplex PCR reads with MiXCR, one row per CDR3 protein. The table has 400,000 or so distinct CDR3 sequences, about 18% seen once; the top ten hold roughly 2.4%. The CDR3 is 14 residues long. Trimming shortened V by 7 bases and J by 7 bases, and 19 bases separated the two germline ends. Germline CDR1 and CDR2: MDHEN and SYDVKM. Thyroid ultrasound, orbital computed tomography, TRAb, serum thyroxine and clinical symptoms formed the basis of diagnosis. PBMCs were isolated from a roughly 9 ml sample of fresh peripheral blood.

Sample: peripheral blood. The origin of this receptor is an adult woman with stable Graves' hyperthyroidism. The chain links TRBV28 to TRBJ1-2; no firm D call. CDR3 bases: TGTGCCAGCACCCCGGGAGGGCCCTCCTTTGGCTACACCTTC. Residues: CASTPGGPSFGYTF.